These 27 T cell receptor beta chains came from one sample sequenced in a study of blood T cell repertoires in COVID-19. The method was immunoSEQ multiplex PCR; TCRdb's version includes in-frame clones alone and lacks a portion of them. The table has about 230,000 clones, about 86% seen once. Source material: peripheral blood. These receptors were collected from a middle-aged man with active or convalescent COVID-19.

CDR3 DNA sequence: TGTGCCAGCAGCCAACGCACAGGGAGTAACTATGGCTACACCTTC. This codes for CASSQRTGSNYGYTF. This chain uses TRBV3-1 (or the pseudogene TRBV3-2) with TRBJ1-2; possibly TRBD1 for D (6 bases). CDR1 is LGHDT, CDR2 YNNKEL, per germline (reference sequence). The CDR3 sequence is 15 residues long. Trimming pared 2 bases from V and 1 base from J, leaving 11 bases between.

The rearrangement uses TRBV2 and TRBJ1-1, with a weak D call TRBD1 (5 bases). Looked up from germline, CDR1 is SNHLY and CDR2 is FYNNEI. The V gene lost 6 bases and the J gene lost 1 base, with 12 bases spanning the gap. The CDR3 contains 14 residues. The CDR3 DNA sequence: TGTGCCAGCAGGCGATTGACAGAGAACACTGAAGCTTTCTTT. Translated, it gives CASRRLTENTEAFF.

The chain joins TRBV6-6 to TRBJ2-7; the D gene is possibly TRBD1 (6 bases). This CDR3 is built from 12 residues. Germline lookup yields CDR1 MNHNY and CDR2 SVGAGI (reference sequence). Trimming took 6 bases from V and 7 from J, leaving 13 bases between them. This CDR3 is CASSLDRREQYF. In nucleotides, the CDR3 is TGTGCCAGCAGCCTCGACAGGCGTGAGCAGTACTTC.

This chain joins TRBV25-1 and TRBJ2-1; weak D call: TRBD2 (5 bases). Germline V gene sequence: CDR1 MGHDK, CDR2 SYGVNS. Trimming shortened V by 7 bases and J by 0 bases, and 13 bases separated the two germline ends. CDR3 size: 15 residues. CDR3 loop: CASKQSGSSYNEQFF. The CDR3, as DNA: TGTGCCAGCAAGCAGTCGGGGAGCTCCTACAATGAGCAGTTCTTC.

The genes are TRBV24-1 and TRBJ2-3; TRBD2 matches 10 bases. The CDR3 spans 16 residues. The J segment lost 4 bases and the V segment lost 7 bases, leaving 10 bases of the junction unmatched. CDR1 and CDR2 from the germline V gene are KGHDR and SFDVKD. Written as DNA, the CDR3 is TGTGCCACCAGCGAAGGGCTAGCGGGAGTGGCAGATACGCAGTATTTT. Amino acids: CATSEGLAGVADTQYF.

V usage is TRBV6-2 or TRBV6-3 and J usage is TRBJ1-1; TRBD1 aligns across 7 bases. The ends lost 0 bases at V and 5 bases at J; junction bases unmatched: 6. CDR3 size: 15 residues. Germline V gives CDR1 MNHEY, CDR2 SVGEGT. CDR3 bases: TGTGCCAGCAGTTACTCGTGGGACAGCGAGACTGAAGCTTTCTTT. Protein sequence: CASSYSWDSETEAFF.

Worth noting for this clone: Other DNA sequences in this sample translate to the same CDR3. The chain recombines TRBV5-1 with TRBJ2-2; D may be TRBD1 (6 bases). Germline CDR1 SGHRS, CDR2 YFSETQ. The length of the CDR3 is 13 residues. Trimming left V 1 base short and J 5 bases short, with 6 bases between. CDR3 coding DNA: TGCGCCAGCAGCTTGCAGGGGACCGGGGAGCTGTTTTTT. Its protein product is CASSLQGTGELFF.

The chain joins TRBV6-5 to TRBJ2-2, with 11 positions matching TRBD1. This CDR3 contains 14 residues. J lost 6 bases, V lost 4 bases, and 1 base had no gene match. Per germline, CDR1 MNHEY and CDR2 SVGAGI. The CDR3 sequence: CASSWGQGAGELFF. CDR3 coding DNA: TGTGCCAGCAGTTGGGGACAGGGGGCCGGGGAGCTGTTTTTT.

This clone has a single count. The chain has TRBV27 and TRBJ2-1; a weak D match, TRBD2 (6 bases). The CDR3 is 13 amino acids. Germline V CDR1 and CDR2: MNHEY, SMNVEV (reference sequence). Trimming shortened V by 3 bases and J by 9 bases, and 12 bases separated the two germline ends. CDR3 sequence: CASSFQGAGEQFF. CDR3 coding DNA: TGTGCCAGCAGTTTTCAGGGAGCGGGTGAGCAGTTCTTC.

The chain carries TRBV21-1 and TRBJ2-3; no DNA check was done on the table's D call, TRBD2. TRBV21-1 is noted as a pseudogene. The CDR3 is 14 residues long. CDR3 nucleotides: TGTGCCAGCTCCGGGGGAGGGGTTGAAGATACGCAGTATTTT. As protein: CASSGGGVEDTQYF.

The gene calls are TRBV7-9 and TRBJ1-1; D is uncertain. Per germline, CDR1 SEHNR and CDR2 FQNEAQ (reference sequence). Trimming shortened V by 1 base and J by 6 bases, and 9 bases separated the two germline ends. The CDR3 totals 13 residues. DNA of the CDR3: TGTGCCAGCAGCTTAGGAGGGTCCCCTGAAGCTTTCTTT. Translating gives CASSLGGSPEAFF.

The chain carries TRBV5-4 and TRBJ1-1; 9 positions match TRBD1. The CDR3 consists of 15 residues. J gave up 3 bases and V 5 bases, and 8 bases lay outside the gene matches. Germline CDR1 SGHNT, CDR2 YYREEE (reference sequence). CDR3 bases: TGTGCCAGCAGTCCCGGGACAGGGTTGGACACTGAAGCTTTCTTT. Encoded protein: CASSPGTGLDTEAFF. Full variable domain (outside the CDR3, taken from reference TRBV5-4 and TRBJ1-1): ETGVTQSPTHLIKTRGQQVTLRCSSQSGHNTVSWYQQALGQGPQFIFQYYREEENGRGNFPPRFSGLQFPNYSSELNVNALELDDSALYLCASSPGTGLDTEAFFGQGTRLTVV.

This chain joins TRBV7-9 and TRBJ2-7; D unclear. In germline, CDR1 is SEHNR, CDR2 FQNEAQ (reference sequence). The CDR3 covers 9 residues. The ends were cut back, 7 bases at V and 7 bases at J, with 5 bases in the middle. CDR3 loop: CASTLEQYF. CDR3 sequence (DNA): TGTGCCAGCACCCTAGAGCAGTACTTC. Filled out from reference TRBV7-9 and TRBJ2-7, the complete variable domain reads DTGVSQNPRHKITKRGQNVTFRCDPISEHNRLYWYRQTLGQGPEFLTYFQNEAQLEKSRLLSDRFSAERPKGSFSTLEIQRTEQGDSAMYLCASTLEQYFGPGTRLTVT.

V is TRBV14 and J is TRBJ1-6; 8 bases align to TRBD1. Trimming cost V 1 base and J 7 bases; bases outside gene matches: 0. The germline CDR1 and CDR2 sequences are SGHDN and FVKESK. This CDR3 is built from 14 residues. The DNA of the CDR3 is TGTGCCAGCAGCCAAGGGACAGGGAATTCACCCCTCCACTTT. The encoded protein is CASSQGTGNSPLHF.

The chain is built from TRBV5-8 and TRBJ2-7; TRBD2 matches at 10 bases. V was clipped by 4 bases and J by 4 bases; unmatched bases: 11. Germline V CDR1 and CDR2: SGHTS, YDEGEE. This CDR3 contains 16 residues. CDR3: CASSIFLAGVSYEQYF. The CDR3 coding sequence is TGTGCCAGCAGCATTTTCCTAGCGGGAGTGTCTTACGAGCAGTACTTC.

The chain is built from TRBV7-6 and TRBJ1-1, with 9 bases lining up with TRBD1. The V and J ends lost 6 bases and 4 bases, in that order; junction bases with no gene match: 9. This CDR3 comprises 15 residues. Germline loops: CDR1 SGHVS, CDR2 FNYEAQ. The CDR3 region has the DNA TGTGCCAGCAGGGAATCGACAGGGGGAGGCACTGAAGCTTTCTTT. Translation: CASRESTGGGTEAFF.

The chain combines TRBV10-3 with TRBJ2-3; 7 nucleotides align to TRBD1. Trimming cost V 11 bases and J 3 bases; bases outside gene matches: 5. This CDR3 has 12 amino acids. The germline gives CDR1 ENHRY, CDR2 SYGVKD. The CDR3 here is CAATGDTDTQYF. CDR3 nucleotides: TGTGCCGCAACAGGGGATACAGATACGCAGTATTTT.

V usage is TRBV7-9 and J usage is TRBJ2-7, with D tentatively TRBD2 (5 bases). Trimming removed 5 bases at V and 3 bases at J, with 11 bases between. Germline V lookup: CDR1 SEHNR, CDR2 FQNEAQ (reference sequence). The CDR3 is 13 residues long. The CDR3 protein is CASSPVGSYEQYF. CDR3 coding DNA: TGTGCCAGCAGCCCTGTGGGGAGCTACGAGCAGTACTTC. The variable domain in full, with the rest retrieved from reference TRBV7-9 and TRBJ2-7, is DTGVSQNPRHKITKRGQNVTFRCDPISEHNRLYWYRQTLGQGPEFLTYFQNEAQLEKSRLLSDRFSAERPKGSFSTLEIQRTEQGDSAMYLCASSPVGSYEQYFGPGTRLTVT.

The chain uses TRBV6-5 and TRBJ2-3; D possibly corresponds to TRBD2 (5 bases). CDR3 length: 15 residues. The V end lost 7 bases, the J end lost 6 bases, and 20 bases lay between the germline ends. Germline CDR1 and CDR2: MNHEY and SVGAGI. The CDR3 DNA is TGTGCCAGCAACTCCCCGCTAGGGAGTACGGATACGCAGTATTTT. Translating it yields CASNSPLGSTDTQYF.

The chain's CDR3 is CATKGLAGGKNIQYF. The CDR3 region has the DNA TGTGCCACCAAGGGACTAGCGGGGGGTAAAAACATTCAGTACTTC. The genes are TRBV6-5 and TRBJ2-4; 15 bases are shared with TRBD2. This CDR3 comprises 15 residues. V dropped 10 bases and J dropped 4; count of bases not matched to a gene: 5. The V gene's germline CDR1 is MNHEY and CDR2 SVGAGI.

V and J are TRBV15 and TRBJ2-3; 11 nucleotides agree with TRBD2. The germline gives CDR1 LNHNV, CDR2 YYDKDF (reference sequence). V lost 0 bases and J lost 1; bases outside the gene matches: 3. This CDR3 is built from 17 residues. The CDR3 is CATSRDRGLAGTDTQYF. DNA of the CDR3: TGTGCCACCAGCAGAGATCGGGGACTAGCGGGCACAGATACGCAGTATTTT.

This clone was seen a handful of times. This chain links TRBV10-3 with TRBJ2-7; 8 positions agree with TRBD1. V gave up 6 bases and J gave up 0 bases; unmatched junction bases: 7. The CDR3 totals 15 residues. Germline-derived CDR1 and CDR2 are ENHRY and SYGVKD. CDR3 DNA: TGTGCCATCAGGTTTCAGGGGGCGAGCTCCTACGAGCAGTACTTC. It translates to CAIRFQGASSYEQYF.

The CDR3 reads CASSLERPGGLTEAFF. The CDR3 DNA is TGCGCCAGCAGCTTGGAGAGGCCGGGAGGGCTAACTGAAGCTTTCTTT. The chain joins TRBV5-1 to TRBJ1-1, with no clear D. V was cut by 0 bases and J by 5 bases, with 17 bases left in between. Germline CDR1 and CDR2: SGHRS and YFSETQ. The CDR3 sequence is 16 residues long.

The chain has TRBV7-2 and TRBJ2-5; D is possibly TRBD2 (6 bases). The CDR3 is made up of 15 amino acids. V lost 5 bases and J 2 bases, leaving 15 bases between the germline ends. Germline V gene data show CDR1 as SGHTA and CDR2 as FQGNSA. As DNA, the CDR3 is TGTGCCAGCAGCCTGTCCCGGGGGAGACAAGAGACCCAGTACTTC. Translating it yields CASSLSRGRQETQYF.

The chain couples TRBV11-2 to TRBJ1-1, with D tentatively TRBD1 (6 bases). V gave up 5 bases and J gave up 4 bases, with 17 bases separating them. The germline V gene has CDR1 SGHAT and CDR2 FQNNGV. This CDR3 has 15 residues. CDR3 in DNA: TGTGCCAGCAGCAAAAGACAGGAGGCTAGCACTGAAGCTTTCTTT. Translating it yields CASSKRQEASTEAFF.

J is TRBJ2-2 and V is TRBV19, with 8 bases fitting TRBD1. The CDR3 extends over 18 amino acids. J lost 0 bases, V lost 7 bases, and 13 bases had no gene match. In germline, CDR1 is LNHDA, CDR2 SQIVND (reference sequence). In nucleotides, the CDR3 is TGTGCCAGTATCGGGGACAGGAGAGACTTCGCGAACACCGGGGAGCTGTTTTTT. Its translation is CASIGDRRDFANTGELFF. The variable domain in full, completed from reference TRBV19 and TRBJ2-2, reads DGGITQSPKYLFRKEGQNVTLSCEQNLNHDAMYWYRQDPGQGLRLIYYSQIVNDFQKGDIAEGYSVSREKKESFPLTVTSAQKNPTAFYLCASIGDRRDFANTGELFFGEGSRLTVL.

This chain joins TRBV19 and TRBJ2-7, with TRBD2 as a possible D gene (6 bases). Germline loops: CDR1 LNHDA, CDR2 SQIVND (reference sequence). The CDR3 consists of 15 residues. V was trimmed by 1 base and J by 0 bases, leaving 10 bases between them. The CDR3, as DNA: TGTGCCAGTAGTATAGGACTAGTAAGCTCCTACGAGCAGTACTTC. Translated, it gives CASSIGLVSSYEQYF. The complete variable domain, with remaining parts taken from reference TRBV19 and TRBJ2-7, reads DGGITQSPKYLFRKEGQNVTLSCEQNLNHDAMYWYRQDPGQGLRLIYYSQIVNDFQKGDIAEGYSVSREKKESFPLTVTSAQKNPTAFYLCASSIGLVSSYEQYFGPGTRLTVT.